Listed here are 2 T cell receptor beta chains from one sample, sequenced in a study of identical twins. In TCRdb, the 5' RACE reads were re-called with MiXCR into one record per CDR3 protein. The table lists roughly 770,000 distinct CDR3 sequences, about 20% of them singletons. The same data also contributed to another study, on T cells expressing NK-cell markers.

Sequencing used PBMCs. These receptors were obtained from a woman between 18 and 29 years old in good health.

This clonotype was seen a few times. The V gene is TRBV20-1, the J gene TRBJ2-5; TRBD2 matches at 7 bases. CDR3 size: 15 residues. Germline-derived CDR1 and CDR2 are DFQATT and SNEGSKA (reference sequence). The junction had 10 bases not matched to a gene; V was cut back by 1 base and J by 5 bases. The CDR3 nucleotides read TGCAGTGCTAGAGTCAGCGGGGCCCCCGGTGAGACCCAGTACTTC. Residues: CSARVSGAPGETQYF.

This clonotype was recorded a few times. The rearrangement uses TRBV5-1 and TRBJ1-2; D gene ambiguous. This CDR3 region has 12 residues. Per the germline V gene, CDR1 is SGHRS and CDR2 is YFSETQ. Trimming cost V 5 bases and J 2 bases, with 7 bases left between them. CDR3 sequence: CASSRENYGYTF. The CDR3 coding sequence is TGCGCCAGCAGTCGGGAGAACTATGGCTACACCTTC.